These T cell receptor beta chains were read from a single sample in a study of identical twins. In TCRdb, the 5' RACE reads were re-called with MiXCR into one record per CDR3 protein. The sample consists of fewer than 800,000 distinct CDR3 sequences, less than 9% of them appearing once. These data also featured in a second study, about yellow fever vaccine responses in identical twins.

Input material: PBMCs. Receptors originate from a young woman in good health. CDR3s include the opening cysteine and the closing phenylalanine or tryptophan. A D gene is named only where the DNA matches it firmly. The size field is filled for only some rows; it gives once, few, many or a size class.

DNA: TGTGCCATCAGTGAGGGGCAGGGCTACACAGATACGCAGTATTTT; CDR3: CAISEGQGYTDTQYF; D: NA; J: TRBJ2-3; size: few; V: TRBV10-3
DNA: TGTGCCAGCAGTTACTCTATGGTGGAGACCCAGTACTTC; CDR3: CASSYSMVETQYF; D: NA; J: TRBJ2-5; size: NA; V: TRBV6-5
DNA: TGTGCCAGCAGCATACAACTCATGTGGGGTAACAATGAGCAGTTCTTC; CDR3: CASSIQLMWGNNEQFF; D: NA; J: TRBJ2-1; size: many; V: TRBV7-8
DNA: TGTGCCAGCAGCGTTCTTGGAATTCCTGGAAACACCATATATTTT; CDR3: CASSVLGIPGNTIYF; D: NA; J: TRBJ1-3; size: many; V: TRBV9
DNA: TGCAGTGCTAGAGACCCCCGGGAAAGCTTTTACAATGAGCAGTTCTTC; CDR3: CSARDPRESFYNEQFF; D: NA; J: TRBJ2-1; size: few; V: TRBV20-1
DNA: TGCAGCGATCGGACGGATAACTATGGCTACACCTTC; CDR3: CSDRTDNYGYTF; D: NA; J: TRBJ1-2; size: few; V: TRBV29-1
DNA: TGTGCCAGTCGAAGCTGGGGGGACCCTAACACTGAAGCTTTCTTT; CDR3: CASRSWGDPNTEAFF; D: NA; J: TRBJ1-1; size: many; V: TRBV28
DNA: TGTGCCAGCAGCCTCAGTGAGGCGGGGAACACCGGGGAGCTGTTTTTT; CDR3: CASSLSEAGNTGELFF; D: NA; J: TRBJ2-2; size: NA; V: TRBV28
DNA: TGTGCCAGCAGTGCGATTAAAGAGACCCAGTACTTC; CDR3: CASSAIKETQYF; D: NA; J: TRBJ2-5; size: many; V: TRBV12-3/TRBV12-4
DNA: TGTGCCAGCAGCTTGGGGTTCTACTCCTACAATGAGCAGTTCTTC; CDR3: CASSLGFYSYNEQFF; D: NA; J: TRBJ2-1; size: many; V: TRBV5-6
DNA: TGTGCCAGCAGTCCAGGTAGCGGGGGGGCGAACTACAATGAGCAGTTCTTC; CDR3: CASSPGSGGANYNEQFF; D: TRBD2; J: TRBJ2-1; size: many; V: TRBV2
DNA: TGTGCCAGCAGTCACCCAACAGCCAAGTACTACGAGCAGTACTTC; CDR3: CASSHPTAKYYEQYF; D: NA; J: TRBJ2-7; size: NA; V: TRBV12-3/TRBV12-4
DNA: TGTGCCAGCAGGGCTGGAAACACCATATATTTT; CDR3: CASRAGNTIYF; D: NA; J: TRBJ1-3; size: NA; V: TRBV7-9
DNA: TGTGCCAGCAGCTTAGCCCCGAGTAGGGCAGATACGCAGTATTTT; CDR3: CASSLAPSRADTQYF; D: NA; J: TRBJ2-3; size: NA; V: TRBV7-6
DNA: TGTGCCAGCAGCTTTGGACTAGCGGGAGTGAATGAGCAGTTCTTC; CDR3: CASSFGLAGVNEQFF; D: TRBD2; J: TRBJ2-1; size: many; V: TRBV7-9
DNA: TGTGCCAGCAGCGAACAGGGGGTGGATTCACCCCTCCACTTT; CDR3: CASSEQGVDSPLHF; D: TRBD1; J: TRBJ1-6; size: many; V: TRBV3-1
DNA: TGTGCCAGCAGCTTAAGGGGGATTGGGACAGCTAACACTGAAGCTTTCTTT; CDR3: CASSLRGIGTANTEAFF; D: TRBD1; J: TRBJ1-1; size: few; V: TRBV7-3
DNA: TGCGCCAGCACCGTAGGGGGAGGGCCGAGTACCGGGGAGCTGTTTTTT; CDR3: CASTVGGGPSTGELFF; D: NA; J: TRBJ2-2; size: NA; V: TRBV5-1
DNA: TGTGCCAGTAGTCTTTCTAATAGCATAAGGACCGGGGAGCTGTTTTTT; CDR3: CASSLSNSIRTGELFF; D: NA; J: TRBJ2-2; size: few; V: TRBV19
DNA: TGTGCCAGCAGCTTAAAGCGGACAGGGCCGAACACCGGGGAGCTGTTTTTT; CDR3: CASSLKRTGPNTGELFF; D: TRBD1; J: TRBJ2-2; size: NA; V: TRBV7-8
DNA: TGTGCCAGCAGCCAGATAGCGGGGGGGCTCCTCCTGAACACCGGGGAGCTGTTTTTT; CDR3: CASSQIAGGLLLNTGELFF; D: TRBD2; J: TRBJ2-2; size: NA; V: TRBV12-3/TRBV12-4
DNA: TGTGCCAGCAGTTACTCGAGGCGAAATGAAGCTTTCTTT; CDR3: CASSYSRRNEAFF; D: NA; J: TRBJ1-1; size: NA; V: TRBV6-5
DNA: TGTGCCAGCATAGCAAGCGGGGGGGGATACAATGAGCAGTTCTTC; CDR3: CASIASGGGYNEQFF; D: TRBD2; J: TRBJ2-1; size: NA; V: TRBV2
DNA: TGTGCCAGTAGGGGGGCTATGTCTAATGAAAAACTGTTTTTT; CDR3: CASRGAMSNEKLFF; D: NA; J: TRBJ1-4; size: few; V: TRBV6-1
DNA: TGCAGTGCTAGAGCCAAGGCGGGACTACTGAACACTGAAGCTTTCTTT; CDR3: CSARAKAGLLNTEAFF; D: NA; J: TRBJ1-1; size: NA; V: TRBV20-1
DNA: TGTGCCAGCAGCCACGGACAGGTTGGAACTGAAGCTTTCTTT; CDR3: CASSHGQVGTEAFF; D: TRBD1; J: TRBJ1-1; size: few; V: TRBV3-1
DNA: TGCGCCAGCAGCCCCGGGACAGGGTACAACAATGAGCAGTTCTTC; CDR3: CASSPGTGYNNEQFF; D: TRBD1; J: TRBJ2-1; size: NA; V: TRBV10-1
DNA: TGCGCCAGCAGCACCCCGCTACTAGCGGGGGGCGCAAATGAGCAGTTCTTC; CDR3: CASSTPLLAGGANEQFF; D: TRBD2; J: TRBJ2-1; size: few; V: TRBV5-1
DNA: TGTGCCACCAAGATAGGACATGCTAACTATGGCTACACCTTC; CDR3: CATKIGHANYGYTF; D: NA; J: TRBJ1-2; size: many; V: TRBV24-1
DNA: TGTGCCAGCAGCCCGACAGGGACCCAAGAGACCCAGTACTTC; CDR3: CASSPTGTQETQYF; D: TRBD1; J: TRBJ2-5; size: NA; V: TRBV6-4
DNA: TGTGCCAGCACCACGGGTTTTTACAATGAGCAGTTCTTC; CDR3: CASTTGFYNEQFF; D: NA; J: TRBJ2-1; size: many; V: TRBV2
DNA: TGTGCCAGCAGGGATGCGGAGGGCAGGGCTAGCACAGATACGCAGTATTTT; CDR3: CASRDAEGRASTDTQYF; D: NA; J: TRBJ2-3; size: NA; V: TRBV11-2
DNA: TGTGCCAGCTCACCGAACCGACTAGCGGGAAACTACGAGCAGTACTTC; CDR3: CASSPNRLAGNYEQYF; D: TRBD2; J: TRBJ2-7; size: NA; V: TRBV18
DNA: TGCGCCAGCAGCTTGGAAGGTCGGCCGAGAGATAGTGAAAAACTGTTTTTT; CDR3: CASSLEGRPRDSEKLFF; D: NA; J: TRBJ1-4; size: NA; V: TRBV5-1
DNA: TGTGCCAGCACGTTCGGGAACACTGAAGCTTTCTTT; CDR3: CASTFGNTEAFF; D: NA; J: TRBJ1-1; size: NA; V: TRBV7-9
DNA: TGTGCCAGCAGCCAAGGGGGTAGCGGGAGTTGGAACGAGCAGTACTTC; CDR3: CASSQGGSGSWNEQYF; D: TRBD2; J: TRBJ2-7; size: NA; V: TRBV4-2
DNA: TGTGCCAGCAGTGACTCCTACCGCAAAGAGACCCAGTACTTC; CDR3: CASSDSYRKETQYF; D: NA; J: TRBJ2-5; size: many; V: TRBV6-4
DNA: TGTGCCAGCAGCCTCGGGCCCTCGCGGGATGAAAAACTGTTTTTT; CDR3: CASSLGPSRDEKLFF; D: NA; J: TRBJ1-4; size: NA; V: TRBV5-5
DNA: TGTGCCAGCAGCCCCCGCCCCGACAAACACGGGGAGCTGTTTTTT; CDR3: CASSPRPDKHGELFF; D: NA; J: TRBJ2-2; size: many; V: TRBV7-9
DNA: TGTGCCAGCAGTTCACCGCCGACAGATACGCAGTATTTT; CDR3: CASSSPPTDTQYF; D: NA; J: TRBJ2-3; size: many; V: TRBV7-3
DNA: TGCGCCAGCAGCTCTGGTTCGGGGTACCAAGAGACCCAGTACTTC; CDR3: CASSSGSGYQETQYF; D: NA; J: TRBJ2-5; size: few; V: TRBV5-1
DNA: TGTGCCAGCAGTCCCACCCTTAGGGAAAAACTGTTTTTT; CDR3: CASSPTLREKLFF; D: NA; J: TRBJ1-4; size: NA; V: TRBV12-3/TRBV12-4
DNA: TGCGCCAGCAGCAACACAGGGCTGGAAAACAATGAGCAGTTCTTC; CDR3: CASSNTGLENNEQFF; D: NA; J: TRBJ2-1; size: many; V: TRBV5-1
DNA: TGTGCCAGCAGTGGACTAGCGGGATCTAACTACAATGAGCAGTTCTTC; CDR3: CASSGLAGSNYNEQFF; D: TRBD2; J: TRBJ2-1; size: NA; V: TRBV2
DNA: TGTGCCAGCAGCCCCAATAGCGGGAGAGATACGCAGTATTTT; CDR3: CASSPNSGRDTQYF; D: TRBD2; J: TRBJ2-3; size: few; V: TRBV5-5
DNA: TGTGCCACCAGTGGGGGGGGGCTGAACACTGAAGCTTTCTTT; CDR3: CATSGGGLNTEAFF; D: NA; J: TRBJ1-1; size: few; V: TRBV24-1
DNA: TGTGCCACCGATGGGAACGACAATGAGCAGTTCTTC; CDR3: CATDGNDNEQFF; D: NA; J: TRBJ2-1; size: NA; V: TRBV7-9
DNA: TGTGCCAGCAGCACCAACCGGGACAGGCGCGGAGGAGGCACCGGGGAGCTGTTTTTT; CDR3: CASSTNRDRRGGGTGELFF; D: TRBD1; J: TRBJ2-2; size: few; V: TRBV12-3/TRBV12-4
DNA: TGTGCCAGCAGTTTAGGGACAGGGAACTCTGGGGCCAACGTCCTGACTTTC; CDR3: CASSLGTGNSGANVLTF; D: TRBD1; J: TRBJ2-6; size: NA; V: TRBV27
DNA: TGTGCCAGCAGTTTCGCAGGGAGCGATGAGCAGTTCTTC; CDR3: CASSFAGSDEQFF; D: NA; J: TRBJ2-1; size: NA; V: TRBV12-3/TRBV12-4
DNA: TGCGCCAGCAGCTCGGGAAAACTAGCGGGAGGATCAGATACGCAGTATTTT; CDR3: CASSSGKLAGGSDTQYF; D: TRBD2; J: TRBJ2-3; size: NA; V: TRBV5-1
DNA: TGCAGCGTTGAATGGGACAGGGACTTCGGGGATGGCTACACCTTC; CDR3: CSVEWDRDFGDGYTF; D: TRBD1; J: TRBJ1-2; size: many; V: TRBV29-1
DNA: TGTGCCAGCAGTTTTGCGCGCGAGCAGTTCTTC; CDR3: CASSFAREQFF; D: NA; J: TRBJ2-1; size: NA; V: TRBV28
DNA: TGTGCCACCAGTGATTGGACAGGCGTGAGGGCTTTCTTT; CDR3: CATSDWTGVRAFF; D: TRBD1; J: TRBJ1-1; size: NA; V: TRBV24-1
DNA: TGTGCCAGCAGCTCCGGACAGTTTGGCTACACCTTC; CDR3: CASSSGQFGYTF; D: NA; J: TRBJ1-2; size: NA; V: TRBV11-2
DNA: TGTGCCAGCAGCCCAGGCCCTCACAATGAGCAGTTCTTC; CDR3: CASSPGPHNEQFF; D: NA; J: TRBJ2-1; size: NA; V: TRBV3-1
DNA: TGTGCCATCAGTGAGTCCCGGACTAGCGGGAGGAACCGGGAGCAGTTCTTC; CDR3: CAISESRTSGRNREQFF; D: TRBD2; J: TRBJ2-1; size: few; V: TRBV10-3
DNA: TGTGCCAGCAGGGGGGGTAGCGGGGGCCGACTTTACAATGAGCAGTTCTTC; CDR3: CASRGGSGGRLYNEQFF; D: TRBD2; J: TRBJ2-1; size: few; V: TRBV7-2
DNA: TGTGCCAACAACCTTTACGAGCAGTACTTC; CDR3: CANNLYEQYF; D: NA; J: TRBJ2-7; size: few; V: TRBV9
DNA: TGTGCCAGCACGGGAGGCGGTGAGCAGTTCTTC; CDR3: CASTGGGEQFF; D: TRBD2; J: TRBJ2-1; size: many; V: TRBV3-1